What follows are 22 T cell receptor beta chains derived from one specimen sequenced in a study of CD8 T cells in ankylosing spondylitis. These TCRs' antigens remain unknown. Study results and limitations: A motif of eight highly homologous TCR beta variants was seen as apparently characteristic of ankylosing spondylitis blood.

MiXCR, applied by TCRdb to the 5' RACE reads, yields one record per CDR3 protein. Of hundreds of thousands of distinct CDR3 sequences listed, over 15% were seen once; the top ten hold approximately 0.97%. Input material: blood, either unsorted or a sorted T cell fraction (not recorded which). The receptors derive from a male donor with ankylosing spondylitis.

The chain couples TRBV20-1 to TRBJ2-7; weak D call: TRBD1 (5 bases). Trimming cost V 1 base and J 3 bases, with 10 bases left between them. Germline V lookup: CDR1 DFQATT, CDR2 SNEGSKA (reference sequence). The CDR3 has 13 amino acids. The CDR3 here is CSARGRQYYEQYF. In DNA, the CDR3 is TGCAGTGCTAGAGGACGACAGTACTACGAGCAGTACTTC.

This CDR3 is CSVGAGKGKQYF. The CDR3 DNA reads TGCAGCGTTGGGGCAGGGAAGGGCAAGCAGTACTTC. The V and J genes are TRBV29-1 and TRBJ2-7, with a tentative D call TRBD1 (5 bases). The CDR3 has 12 amino acids. Germline V gene sequence: CDR1 SQVTM, CDR2 ANQGSEA. Trimming pared 4 bases from V and 8 bases from J, leaving 15 bases between.

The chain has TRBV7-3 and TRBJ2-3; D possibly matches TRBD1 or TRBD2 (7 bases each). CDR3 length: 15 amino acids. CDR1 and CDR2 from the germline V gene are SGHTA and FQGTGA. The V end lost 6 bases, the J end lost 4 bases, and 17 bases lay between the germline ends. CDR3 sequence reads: CASSVQGGEADTQYF. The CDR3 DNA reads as TGTGCCAGCAGTGTTCAGGGGGGGGAGGCAGATACGCAGTATTTT.

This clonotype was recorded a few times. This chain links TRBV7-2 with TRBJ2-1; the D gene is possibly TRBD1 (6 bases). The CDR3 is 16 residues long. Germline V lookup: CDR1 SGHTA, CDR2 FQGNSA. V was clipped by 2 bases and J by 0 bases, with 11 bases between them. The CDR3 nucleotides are TGTGCCAGCAGCTTATCTGGACAGAGCTCCTACAATGAGCAGTTCTTC. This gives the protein CASSLSGQSSYNEQFF.

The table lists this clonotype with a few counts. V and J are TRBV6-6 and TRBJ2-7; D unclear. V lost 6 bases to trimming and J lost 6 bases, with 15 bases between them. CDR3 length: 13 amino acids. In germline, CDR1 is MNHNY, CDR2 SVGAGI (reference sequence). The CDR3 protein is CASRDPIYREQYF. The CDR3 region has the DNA TGTGCCAGCAGGGATCCGATCTACCGCGAGCAGTACTTC.

In DNA, the CDR3 is TGCAGTGCTAGAGATGGGGGTGCGGCTGGAAACACCATATATTTT. This codes for CSARDGGAAGNTIYF. This chain joins TRBV20-1 and TRBJ1-3; tentative D call: TRBD1 (5 bases). Trimming cost V 0 bases and J 2 bases, with 11 bases left between them. The germline gives CDR1 DFQATT, CDR2 SNEGSKA (reference sequence). The CDR3 is 15 residues long.

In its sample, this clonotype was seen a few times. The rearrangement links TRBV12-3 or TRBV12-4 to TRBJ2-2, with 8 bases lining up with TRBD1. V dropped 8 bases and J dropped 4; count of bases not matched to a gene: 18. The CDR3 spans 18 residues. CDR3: CASAPFLKTGAPTGELFF. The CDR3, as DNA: TGTGCCAGCGCCCCCTTCCTAAAGACAGGGGCCCCCACCGGGGAGCTGTTTTTT.

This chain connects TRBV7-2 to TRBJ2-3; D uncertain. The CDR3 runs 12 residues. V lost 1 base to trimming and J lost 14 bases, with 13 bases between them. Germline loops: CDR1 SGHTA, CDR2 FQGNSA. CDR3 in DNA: TGTGCCAGCAGCTTAGTGGGCCGGGCGTGGTATTTT. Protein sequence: CASSLVGRAWYF.

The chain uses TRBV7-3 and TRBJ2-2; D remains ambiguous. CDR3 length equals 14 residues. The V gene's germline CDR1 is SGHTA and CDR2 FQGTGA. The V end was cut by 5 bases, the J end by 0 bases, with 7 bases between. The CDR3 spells CASSNGANTGELFF. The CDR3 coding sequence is TGTGCCAGCAGCAACGGAGCGAACACCGGGGAGCTGTTTTTT.

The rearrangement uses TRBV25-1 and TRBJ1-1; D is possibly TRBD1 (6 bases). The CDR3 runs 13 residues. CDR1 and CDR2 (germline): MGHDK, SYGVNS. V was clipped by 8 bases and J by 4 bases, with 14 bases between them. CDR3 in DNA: TGTGCCAGCGGCAGGGGTAAGATCACTGAAGCTTTCTTT. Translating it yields CASGRGKITEAFF.

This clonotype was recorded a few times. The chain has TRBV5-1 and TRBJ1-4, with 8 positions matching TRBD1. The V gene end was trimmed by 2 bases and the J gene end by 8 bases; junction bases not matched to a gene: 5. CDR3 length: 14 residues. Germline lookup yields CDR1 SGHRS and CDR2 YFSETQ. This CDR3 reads CASSFRGREEKLFF. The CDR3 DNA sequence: TGCGCCAGCAGCTTCAGGGGGCGCGAAGAAAAACTGTTTTTT. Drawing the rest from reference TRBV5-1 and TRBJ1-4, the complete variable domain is KAGVTQTPRYLIKTRGQQVTLSCSPISGHRSVSWYQQTPGQGLQFLFEYFSETQRNKGNFPGRFSGRQFSNSRSEMNVSTLELGDSALYLCASSFRGREEKLFFGSGTQLSVL.

The CDR3 reads CASSLNPGQGEDGYTF. CDR3 nucleotides: TGCGCCAGCAGCTTAAACCCGGGACAGGGGGAGGATGGCTACACCTTC. The rearrangement links TRBV5-1 to TRBJ1-2; TRBD1 matches at 11 bases. This CDR3 spans 16 amino acids. Trimming removed 2 bases from V and 6 bases from J; junction bases left unmatched: 9. Germline-derived CDR1 and CDR2 are SGHRS and YFSETQ.

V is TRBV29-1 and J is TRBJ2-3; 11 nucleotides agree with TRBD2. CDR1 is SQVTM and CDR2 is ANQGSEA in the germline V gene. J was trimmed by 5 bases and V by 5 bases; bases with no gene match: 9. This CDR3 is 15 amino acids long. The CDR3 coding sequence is TGCAGCGTTCCGGACCTTAGCGGGAGGGGAGATACGCAGTATTTT. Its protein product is CSVPDLSGRGDTQYF.

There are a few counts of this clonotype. CDR3 DNA: TGTGCCAGCACCCGGACTAGCGGGGGTTACGAGCAGTACTTC. Translation gives CASTRTSGGYEQYF. The chain couples TRBV28 to TRBJ2-7; TRBD2 matches 13 bases. The CDR3 runs 14 residues. V gave up 7 bases and J gave up 4 bases; unmatched junction bases: 4. Germline assignment: CDR1 MDHEN and CDR2 SYDVKM.

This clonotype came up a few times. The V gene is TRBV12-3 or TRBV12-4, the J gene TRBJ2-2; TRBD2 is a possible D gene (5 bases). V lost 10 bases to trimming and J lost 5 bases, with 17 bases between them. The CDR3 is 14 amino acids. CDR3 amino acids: CATSPSGPTGELFF. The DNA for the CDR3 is TGTGCCACCTCTCCGAGCGGCCCAACCGGGGAGCTGTTTTTT.

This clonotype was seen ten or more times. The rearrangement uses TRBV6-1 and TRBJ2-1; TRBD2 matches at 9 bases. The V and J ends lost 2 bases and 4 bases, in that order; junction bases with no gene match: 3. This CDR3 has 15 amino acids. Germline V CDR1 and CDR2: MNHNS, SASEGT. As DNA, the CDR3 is TGTGCCAGCAGTGAACCTAGCGGGGCTTACAATGAGCAGTTCTTC. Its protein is CASSEPSGAYNEQFF.

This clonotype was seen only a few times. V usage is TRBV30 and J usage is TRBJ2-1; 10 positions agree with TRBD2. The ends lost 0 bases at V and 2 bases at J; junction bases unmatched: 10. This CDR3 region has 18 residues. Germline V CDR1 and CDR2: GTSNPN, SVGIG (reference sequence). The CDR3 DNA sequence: TGTGCCTGGAGTGTACGTCGGACTAGCGGTAAGACCTACAATGAGCAGTTCTTC. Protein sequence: CAWSVRRTSGKTYNEQFF. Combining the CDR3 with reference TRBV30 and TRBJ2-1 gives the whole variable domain SQTIHQWPATLVQPVGSPLSLECTVEGTSNPNLYWYRQAAGRGLQLLFYSVGIGQISSEVPQNLSASRPQDRQFILSSKKLLLSDSGFYLCAWSVRRTSGKTYNEQFFGPGTRLTVL.

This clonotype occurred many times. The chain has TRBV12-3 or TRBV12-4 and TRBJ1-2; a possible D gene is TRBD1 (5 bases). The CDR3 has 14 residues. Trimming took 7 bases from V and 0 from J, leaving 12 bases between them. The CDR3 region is CASNPDTANYGYTF. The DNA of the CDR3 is TGTGCCAGCAACCCGGACACCGCTAACTATGGCTACACCTTC.

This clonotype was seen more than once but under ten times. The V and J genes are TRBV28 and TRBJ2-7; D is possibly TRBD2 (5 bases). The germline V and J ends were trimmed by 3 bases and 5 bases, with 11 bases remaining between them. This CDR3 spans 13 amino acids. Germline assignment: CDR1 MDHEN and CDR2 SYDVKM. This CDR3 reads CASSLRAPHEQYF. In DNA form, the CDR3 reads TGTGCCAGCAGTTTGAGGGCCCCCCACGAGCAGTACTTC.

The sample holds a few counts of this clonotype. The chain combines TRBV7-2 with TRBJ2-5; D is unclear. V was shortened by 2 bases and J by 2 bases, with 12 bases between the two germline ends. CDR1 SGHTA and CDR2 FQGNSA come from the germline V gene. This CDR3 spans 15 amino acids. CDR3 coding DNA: TGTGCCAGCAGCTTACGGAGTTCTTATCAAGAGACCCAGTACTTC. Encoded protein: CASSLRSSYQETQYF.

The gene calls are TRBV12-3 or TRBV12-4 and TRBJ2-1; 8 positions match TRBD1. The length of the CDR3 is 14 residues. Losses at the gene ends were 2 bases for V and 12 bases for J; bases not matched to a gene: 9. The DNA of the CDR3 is TGTGCCAGCAGTTTATCAGGGGGCGACAGGGGGCAGTTCTTC. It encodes CASSLSGGDRGQFF.

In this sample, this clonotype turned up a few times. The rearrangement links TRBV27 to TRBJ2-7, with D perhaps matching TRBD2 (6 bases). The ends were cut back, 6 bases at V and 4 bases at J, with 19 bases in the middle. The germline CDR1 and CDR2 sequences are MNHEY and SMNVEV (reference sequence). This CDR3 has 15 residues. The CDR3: CASSHPEAGRYEQYF. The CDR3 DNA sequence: TGTGCCAGCAGCCACCCAGAGGCGGGACGGTACGAGCAGTACTTC.